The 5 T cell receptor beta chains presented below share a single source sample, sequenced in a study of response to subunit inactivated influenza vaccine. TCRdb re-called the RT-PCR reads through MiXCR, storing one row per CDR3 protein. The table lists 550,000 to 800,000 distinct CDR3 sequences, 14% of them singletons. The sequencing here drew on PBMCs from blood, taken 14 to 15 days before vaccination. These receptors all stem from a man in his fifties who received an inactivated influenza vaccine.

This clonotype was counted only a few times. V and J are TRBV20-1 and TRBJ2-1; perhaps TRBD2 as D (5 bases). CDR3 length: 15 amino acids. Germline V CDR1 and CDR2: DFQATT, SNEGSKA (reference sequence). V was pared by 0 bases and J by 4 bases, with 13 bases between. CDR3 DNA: TGCAGTGCTAGAGATCGATGGAGGTCTTACAATGAGCAGTTCTTC. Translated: CSARDRWRSYNEQFF.

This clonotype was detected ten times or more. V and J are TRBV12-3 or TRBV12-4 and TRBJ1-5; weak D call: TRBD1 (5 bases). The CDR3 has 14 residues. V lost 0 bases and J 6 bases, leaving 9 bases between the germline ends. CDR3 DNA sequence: TGTGCCAGCAGTTTAGCGTCAGGGATTCAGCCCCAGCATTTT. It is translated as CASSLASGIQPQHF.

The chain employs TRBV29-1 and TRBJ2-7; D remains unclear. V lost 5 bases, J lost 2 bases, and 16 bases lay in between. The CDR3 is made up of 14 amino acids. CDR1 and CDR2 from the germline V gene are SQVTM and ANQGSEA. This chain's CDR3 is CSVSLRSRTYEQYF. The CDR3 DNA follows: TGCAGCGTTTCTCTCCGGTCTCGGACCTACGAGCAGTACTTC.

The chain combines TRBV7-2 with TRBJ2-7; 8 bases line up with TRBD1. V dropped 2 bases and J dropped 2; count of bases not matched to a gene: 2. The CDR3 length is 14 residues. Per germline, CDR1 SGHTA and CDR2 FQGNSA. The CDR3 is CASSLMDRAYEQYF. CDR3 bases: TGTGCCAGCAGCTTAATGGACAGGGCCTACGAGCAGTACTTC.

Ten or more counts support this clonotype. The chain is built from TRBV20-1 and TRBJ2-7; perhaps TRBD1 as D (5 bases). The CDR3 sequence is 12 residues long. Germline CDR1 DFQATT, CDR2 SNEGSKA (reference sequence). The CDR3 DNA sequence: TGCGGGGCTCAACCCAGGAGCTACGAGCAGTACTTC. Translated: CGAQPRSYEQYF.